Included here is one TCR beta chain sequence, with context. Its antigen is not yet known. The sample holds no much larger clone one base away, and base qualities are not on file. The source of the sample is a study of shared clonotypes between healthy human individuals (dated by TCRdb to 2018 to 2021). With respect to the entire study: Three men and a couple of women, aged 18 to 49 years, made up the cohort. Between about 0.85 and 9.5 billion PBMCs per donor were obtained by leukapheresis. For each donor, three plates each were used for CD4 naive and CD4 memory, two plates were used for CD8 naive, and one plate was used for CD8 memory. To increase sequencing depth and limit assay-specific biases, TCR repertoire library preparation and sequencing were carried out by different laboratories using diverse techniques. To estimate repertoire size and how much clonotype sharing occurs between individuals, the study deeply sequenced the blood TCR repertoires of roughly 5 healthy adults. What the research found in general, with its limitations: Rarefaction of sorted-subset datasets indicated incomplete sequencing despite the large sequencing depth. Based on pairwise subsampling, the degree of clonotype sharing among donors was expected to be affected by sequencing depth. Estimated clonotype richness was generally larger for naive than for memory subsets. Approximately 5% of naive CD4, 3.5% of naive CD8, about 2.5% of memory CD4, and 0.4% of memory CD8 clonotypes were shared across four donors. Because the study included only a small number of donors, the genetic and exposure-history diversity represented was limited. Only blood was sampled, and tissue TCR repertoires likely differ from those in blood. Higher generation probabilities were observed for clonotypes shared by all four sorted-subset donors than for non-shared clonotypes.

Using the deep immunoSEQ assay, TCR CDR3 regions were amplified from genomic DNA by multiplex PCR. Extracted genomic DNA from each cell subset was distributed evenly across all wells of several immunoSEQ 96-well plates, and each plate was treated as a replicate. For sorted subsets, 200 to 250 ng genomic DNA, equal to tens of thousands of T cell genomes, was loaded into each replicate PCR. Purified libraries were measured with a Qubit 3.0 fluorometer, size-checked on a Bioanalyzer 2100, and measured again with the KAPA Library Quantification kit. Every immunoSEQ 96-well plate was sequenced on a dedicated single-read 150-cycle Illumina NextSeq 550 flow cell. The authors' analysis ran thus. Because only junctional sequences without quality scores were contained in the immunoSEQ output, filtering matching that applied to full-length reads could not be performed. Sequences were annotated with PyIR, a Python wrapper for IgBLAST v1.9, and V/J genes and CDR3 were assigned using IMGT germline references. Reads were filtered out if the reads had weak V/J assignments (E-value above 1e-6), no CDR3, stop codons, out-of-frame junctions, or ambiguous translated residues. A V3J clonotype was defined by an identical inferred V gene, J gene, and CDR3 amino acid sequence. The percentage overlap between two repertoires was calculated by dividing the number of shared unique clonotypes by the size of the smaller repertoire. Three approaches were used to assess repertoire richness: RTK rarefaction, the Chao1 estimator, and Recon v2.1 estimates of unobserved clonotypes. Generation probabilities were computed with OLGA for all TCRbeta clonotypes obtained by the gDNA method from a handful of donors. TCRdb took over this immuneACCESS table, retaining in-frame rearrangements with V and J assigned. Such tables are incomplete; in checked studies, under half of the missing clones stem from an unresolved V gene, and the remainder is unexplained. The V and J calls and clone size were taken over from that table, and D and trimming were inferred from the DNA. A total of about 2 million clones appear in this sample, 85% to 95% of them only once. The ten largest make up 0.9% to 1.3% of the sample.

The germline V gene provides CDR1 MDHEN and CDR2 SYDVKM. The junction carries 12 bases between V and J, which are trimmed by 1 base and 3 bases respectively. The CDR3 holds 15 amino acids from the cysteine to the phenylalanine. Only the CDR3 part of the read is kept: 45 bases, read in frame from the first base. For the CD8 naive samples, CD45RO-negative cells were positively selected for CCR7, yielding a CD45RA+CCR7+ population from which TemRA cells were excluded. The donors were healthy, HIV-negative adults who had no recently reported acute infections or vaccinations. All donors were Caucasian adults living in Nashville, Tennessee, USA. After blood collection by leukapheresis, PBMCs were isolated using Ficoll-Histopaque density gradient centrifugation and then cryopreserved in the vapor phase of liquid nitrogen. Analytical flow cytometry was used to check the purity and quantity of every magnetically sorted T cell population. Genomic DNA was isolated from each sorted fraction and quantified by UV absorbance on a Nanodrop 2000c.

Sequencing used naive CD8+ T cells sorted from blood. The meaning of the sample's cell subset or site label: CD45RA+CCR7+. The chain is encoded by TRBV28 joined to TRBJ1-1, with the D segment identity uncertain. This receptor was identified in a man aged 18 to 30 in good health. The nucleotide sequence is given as TGTGCCAGCAGTTTATCTCCAGGCGGAGACACTGAAGCTTTCTTT. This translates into CASSLSPGGDTEAFF.